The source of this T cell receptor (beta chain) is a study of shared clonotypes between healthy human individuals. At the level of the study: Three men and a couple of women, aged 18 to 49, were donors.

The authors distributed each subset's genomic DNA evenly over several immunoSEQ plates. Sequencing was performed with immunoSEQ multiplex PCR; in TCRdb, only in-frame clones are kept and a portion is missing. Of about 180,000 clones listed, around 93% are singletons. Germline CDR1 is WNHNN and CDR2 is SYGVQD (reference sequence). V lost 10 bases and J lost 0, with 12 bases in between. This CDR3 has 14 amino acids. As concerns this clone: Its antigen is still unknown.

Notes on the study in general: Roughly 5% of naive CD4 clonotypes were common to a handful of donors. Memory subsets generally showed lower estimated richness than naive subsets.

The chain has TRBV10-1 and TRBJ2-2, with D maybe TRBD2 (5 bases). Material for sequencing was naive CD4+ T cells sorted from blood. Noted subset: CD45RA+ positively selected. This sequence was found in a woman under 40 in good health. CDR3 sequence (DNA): TGCGCCACGGCGGGCGACGCGAACACCGGGGAGCTGTTTTTT. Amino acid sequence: CATAGDANTGELFF.